This T cell receptor (beta chain) was retrieved from a study of T cells in Graves' hyperthyroidism and ophthalmopathy. Study as a whole: Peripheral blood specimens were obtained at initial diagnosis, prior to any treatment. Broader study findings: Using 13 V-J features, a model discriminated ophthalmopathy from stable hyperthyroidism. For ophthalmopathy, model prediction preceded onset by a median around six months.

In patients aged 18 to 65, hyperthyroidism was newly diagnosed, with duration under 2 months. Germline lookup yields CDR1 DFQATT and CDR2 SNEGSKA (reference sequence). This CDR3 is built from 19 residues. J gave up 5 bases and V 0 bases, and 14 bases lay outside the gene matches. Comments on this clonotype: Antigen: not known.

Amplification targeted TCR beta CDR3 regions from RNA transcripts. The HTBI primer set drove a first-round RT-PCR of the TCR CDR3. TCRdb passed the multiplex PCR reads through MiXCR, listing each CDR3 protein once. The profile shows hundreds of thousands of distinct CDR3 sequences, 11% to 15% of them singletons. Material: blood. The chain is built from TRBV20-1 and TRBJ2-2, with 11 bases lining up with TRBD2. This receptor was obtained from a woman aged 40 to 55 with Graves' hyperthyroidism. CDR3 residues: CSARDLFSGRAPGTGELFF. CDR3 bases: TGCAGTGCTAGAGATCTCTTTAGCGGGAGGGCCCCGGGGACCGGGGAGCTGTTTTTT.